Listed below are T cell receptor gamma chains from one sample, sequenced in a study of γδ T cells in repeated Plasmodium falciparum infection. With CATT, TCRdb re-called clones from the multiplex PCR reads. The table lists 20,000 to 30,000 gamma-chain clones, 2.5% to 3.5% of them singletons. Material: gamma-delta T cells from blood. The receptors here all came from a pool of human donors (malaria-infected and uninfected, not separated). The CDR3 runs from the conserved cysteine through the conserved F or W. Fields, in order: clone size, J gene, V gene, CDR3 DNA, CDR3 protein. Size is stated as once, few, many or a size class.

clone_size: medium-sized; j_call: TRGJ1/TRGJ2; v_call: TRGV9; cdr3_nt: TGTGCCTTGTGGGAGCCCTATTATTATAAGAAACTCTTT; cdr3_aa: CALWEPYYYKKLF
clone_size: many; j_call: TRGJ1/TRGJ2; v_call: TRGV3; cdr3_nt: TGTGCCACCTGGGACAGCCCGTATAAGAAACTCTTT; cdr3_aa: CATWDSPYKKLF
clone_size: many; j_call: TRGJ1/TRGJ2; v_call: TRGV3; cdr3_nt: TGTGCCACCTGGGACAGGCGTAAGAAACTCTTT; cdr3_aa: CATWDRRKKLF
clone_size: medium-sized; j_call: TRGJ1/TRGJ2; v_call: TRGV2; cdr3_nt: TGTGCCACCTGGGCCCGGGGTTATAAGAAACTCTTT; cdr3_aa: CATWARGYKKLF
clone_size: many; j_call: TRGJP; v_call: TRGV9; cdr3_nt: TGTGCCTTGTGGGAGGTGCAGGCAGAGTTGGGCAAAAAAATCAAGGTATTT; cdr3_aa: CALWEVQAELGKKIKVF
clone_size: many; j_call: TRGJ1/TRGJ2; v_call: TRGV4; cdr3_nt: TGTGCCACCTGGGACGCCTTATATTATAAGAAACTCTTT; cdr3_aa: CATWDALYYKKLF
clone_size: medium-sized; j_call: TRGJ1/TRGJ2; v_call: TRGV9; cdr3_nt: TGTGCCTTGTGGGAGGTGAGAGGTTATAAGAAACTCTTT; cdr3_aa: CALWEVRGYKKLF
clone_size: medium-sized; j_call: TRGJ1/TRGJ2; v_call: TRGV4; cdr3_nt: TGTGCCACCTGGGATGGGCTGAATTATAAGAAACTCTTT; cdr3_aa: CATWDGLNYKKLF
clone_size: many; j_call: TRGJ1/TRGJ2; v_call: TRGV5; cdr3_nt: TGTGCCACCTGGGACAGGCTTTGGTACGGGACTTATAAGAAACTCTTT; cdr3_aa: CATWDRLWYGTYKKLF
clone_size: many; j_call: TRGJ1/TRGJ2; v_call: TRGV4; cdr3_nt: TGTGCCACCTGGGTGAATTATTATAAGAAACTCTTT; cdr3_aa: CATWVNYYKKLF
clone_size: many; j_call: TRGJ1/TRGJ2; v_call: TRGV4; cdr3_nt: TGTGCCACCTGGGAACTCCCTGATACTTATTATAAGAAACTCTTT; cdr3_aa: CATWELPDTYYKKLF